Each of the 19 T cell receptor beta chains below was sequenced from the same sample in a study of cytomegalovirus exposure and HLA in healthy donors. The PCR ran on 60 Vbeta and 13 Jbeta primers. Assay: immunoSEQ multiplex PCR; the TCRdb copy retains only in-frame clones and omits some. The sample carries approximately 220,000 clones, 70% to 80% recorded once. Sequenced sample: PBMCs. These receptors all stem from a woman aged 25 to 39 in good health and CMV-seronegative.

On this clone: The germline gene is not matched at one end of the junction; a read error may be the cause. The chain has TRBV6-6 and TRBJ2-3; 7 bases map to TRBD2. CDR3 length equals 15 residues. Germline CDR1 reads MNHNY; CDR2 reads SVGAGI (reference sequence). In DNA, the CDR3 is TGTGTCAGCAGTTACCGACTAGCAACCACAGATACGCAGTATTTT. Its protein is CVSSYRLATTDTQYF.

The chain couples TRBV2 to TRBJ1-2, with D perhaps matching TRBD1 (5 bases). Looked up from germline, CDR1 is SNHLY and CDR2 is FYNNEI. The V end was cut by 9 bases, the J end by 1 base, with 9 bases between. CDR3 size: 12 residues. The CDR3 DNA sequence: TGTGCCAGGCAGGACATTAACTATGGCTACACCTTC. This encodes CARQDINYGYTF. The full variable domain, its missing parts supplied by reference TRBV2 and TRBJ1-2, is EPEVTQTPSHQVTQMGQEVILRCVPISNHLYFYWYRQILGQKVEFLVSFYNNEISEKSEIFDDQFSVERPDGSNFTLKIRSTKLEDSAMYFCARQDINYGYTFGSGTRLTVV.

Only a few counts were recorded for this clone. The V gene is TRBV7-2, the J gene TRBJ2-2, with D tentatively TRBD1 (6 bases). The V and J ends lost 1 base and 5 bases respectively, with 17 bases between them. The germline gives CDR1 SGHTA, CDR2 FQGNSA. The CDR3 extends over 17 amino acids. The CDR3 spells CASSLVILLGGTGELFF. DNA for the CDR3: TGTGCCAGCAGCTTAGTGATATTGTTAGGGGGTACCGGGGAGCTGTTTTTT.

This sequence joins TRBV30 and TRBJ1-2, with no clear D. This CDR3 has 16 amino acids. Trimming took off 4 bases at V and 4 bases at J, with 22 bases between the two ends. Germline lookup yields CDR1 GTSNPN and CDR2 SVGIG (reference sequence). The CDR3 loop is CAWNRGRTSVGYGYTF. The CDR3 coding sequence is TGTGCCTGGAACCGAGGGCGGACTTCGGTCGGCTATGGCTACACCTTC.

This clone came up a few times. The gene calls are TRBV9 and TRBJ1-1, with a tentative D call TRBD1 (5 bases). Germline values: CDR1 SGDLS, CDR2 YYNGEE. Trimming removed 4 bases at V and 5 bases at J, with 15 bases between. This CDR3 has 14 residues. Here the CDR3 reads CASSTRELRTEAFF. Here the CDR3 DNA reads TGTGCCAGCAGCACCAGGGAATTGAGAACTGAAGCTTTCTTT.

The V and J genes are TRBV10-3 and TRBJ2-6, with D perhaps matching TRBD2 (5 bases). Per the germline V gene, CDR1 is ENHRY and CDR2 is SYGVKD. V lost 0 bases and J 0 bases, leaving 15 bases between the germline ends. The CDR3 is 19 amino acids. The CDR3 DNA reads as TGTGCCATCAGTGAGTCTCGTCTGGACTCAGACTCTGGGGCCAACGTCCTGACTTTC. This gives the protein CAISESRLDSDSGANVLTF.

This clone has just a few counts. This could be a read error, since a much larger clone is one nucleotide away. CDR3 loop: CASTRTLATSTDAQYF. Here the CDR3 DNA reads TGTGCCAGCACCCGGACTCTAGCGACTAGCACAGATGCGCAGTATTTT. The chain employs TRBV2 and TRBJ2-3; 7 bases are a match to TRBD2. Per germline, CDR1 SNHLY and CDR2 FYNNEI. The CDR3 consists of 16 residues.

V usage is TRBV29-1 and J usage is TRBJ1-4; D unclear. V was pared by 2 bases and J by 3 bases, with 4 bases between. Germline V gene data show CDR1 as SQVTM and CDR2 as ANQGSEA. This CDR3 region has 12 residues. This CDR3 reads CSVEQSNEKLFF. As DNA, the CDR3 is TGCAGCGTTGAACAGTCTAATGAAAAACTGTTTTTT.

This clone was recorded a few times. The CDR3 loop reads CASSKGTGITEAFF. CDR3 nucleotide sequence: TGTGCCAGTAGTAAGGGGACAGGGATCACTGAAGCTTTCTTT. V is TRBV19 and J is TRBJ1-1; 9 bases agree with TRBD1. V was pared by 4 bases and J by 4 bases, with 4 bases of the junction left unmatched. Germline values: CDR1 LNHDA, CDR2 SQIVND (reference sequence). CDR3 size: 14 residues.

The CDR3 nucleotides read TGTGCCAGCAGCTTAGGCCTTTTACTCTACGAGCAGTACTTC. Amino acid sequence: CASSLGLLLYEQYF. The chain uses TRBV7-8 and TRBJ2-7; D call uncertain. The CDR3 loop spans 14 amino acids. Germline loops: CDR1 SGHVS, CDR2 FQNEAQ. V was cut by 1 base and J by 3 bases, with 10 bases left in between. The complete variable domain, with remaining parts taken from reference TRBV7-8 and TRBJ2-7, reads GAGVSQSPRYKVAKRGQDVALRCDPISGHVSLFWYQQALGQGPEFLTYFQNEAQLDKSGLPSDRFFAERPEGSVSTLKIQRTQQEDSAVYLCASSLGLLLYEQYFGPGTRLTVT.

The chain employs TRBV25-1 and TRBJ2-1; 11 bases agree with TRBD2. Germline V gene lookup returns CDR1 MGHDK and CDR2 SYGVNS. Trimming took 4 bases from V and 7 from J; bases not matched to a gene: 3. The length of the CDR3 is 14 residues. The CDR3 nucleotides read TGTGCCAGCAGTGTAGCGGGAGGGTATAATGAGCAGTTCTTC. Translation: CASSVAGGYNEQFF.

CDR3 residues: CSVESGTEITDTQYF. CDR3 nucleotides: TGCAGCGTTGAATCCGGGACAGAGATCACAGATACGCAGTATTTT. The chain recombines TRBV29-1 with TRBJ2-3, with 7 bases identical to TRBD1. CDR1 and CDR2 (germline): SQVTM, ANQGSEA. Trimming at V came to 2 bases and at J to 2 bases, leaving 7 bases not matched to a gene. This CDR3 region has 15 residues.

The genes are TRBV30 and TRBJ1-2; no definite D call. Germline lookup yields CDR1 GTSNPN and CDR2 SVGIG (reference sequence). The CDR3 loop spans 13 amino acids. Trimming left V 8 bases short and J 4 bases short, with 17 bases between. CDR3 amino acids: CASDSGGLYGYTF. The CDR3 DNA reads TGTGCCAGCGACTCCGGAGGTCTCTATGGCTACACCTTC.

This rearrangement joins TRBV5-1 to TRBJ1-1; D is uncertain. The germline V gene encodes CDR1 SGHRS and CDR2 YFSETQ. V lost 0 bases and J lost 6, with 9 bases in between. The CDR3 length is 13 residues. CDR3 residues: CASSLAGSPEAFF. CDR3 sequence (DNA): TGCGCCAGCAGCTTGGCGGGTTCTCCTGAAGCTTTCTTT.

The V and J genes are TRBV2 and TRBJ1-2; 7 bases are shared with TRBD1. Germline V gene data show CDR1 as SNHLY and CDR2 as FYNNEI. The CDR3 has 15 residues. The trim removed 7 bases at V and 3 bases at J, leaving 11 bases unmatched. CDR3 protein: CASTINRGWDYGYTF. In DNA, the CDR3 is TGTGCCAGCACGATAAACAGGGGCTGGGACTATGGCTACACCTTC.

J is TRBJ2-1 and V is TRBV10-3, with TRBD1 matching 10 bases. Germline lookup yields CDR1 ENHRY and CDR2 SYGVKD. V dropped 5 bases and J dropped 10; count of bases not matched to a gene: 8. The CDR3 runs 14 residues. The CDR3 DNA reads as TGTGCCATCAGTCCCGGGACAGGGGCGGGGGAGCAGTTCTTC. Its translation is CAISPGTGAGEQFF.

This chain connects TRBV4-1 to TRBJ2-3; the D gene is possibly TRBD2 (5 bases). Trimming shortened V by 2 bases and J by 2 bases, and 11 bases separated the two germline ends. Germline loops: CDR1 MGHRA, CDR2 YSYEKL. The CDR3 totals 15 residues. This chain's CDR3 is CASSQRTGLTDTQYF. The CDR3 DNA sequence: TGCGCCAGCAGCCAACGGACCGGACTCACAGATACGCAGTATTTT.

The chain has TRBV4-1 and TRBJ2-1, with D hard to call. CDR1 is MGHRA, CDR2 YSYEKL, per germline. This CDR3 spans 16 amino acids. V was clipped by 3 bases and J by 6 bases, with 18 bases between them. CDR3 sequence reads: CASSQHGSTRSNEQFF. The CDR3 DNA follows: TGCGCCAGCAGCCAGCATGGTTCAACCCGGAGCAATGAGCAGTTCTTC.

J is TRBJ2-7 and V is TRBV7-9, with 13 positions matching TRBD2. This CDR3 spans 16 amino acids. V lost 4 bases and J lost 1; bases outside the gene matches: 4. Per the germline V gene, CDR1 is SEHNR and CDR2 is FQNEAQ (reference sequence). CDR3 sequence reads: CASSSTTSGRSYEQYF. The CDR3 DNA reads TGTGCCAGCAGCTCCACGACTAGCGGGAGGTCCTACGAGCAGTACTTC.